The 10 T cell receptor beta chains in this list originate from one sample, sequenced in a study of memory CD4+ T cells and cytomegalovirus serostatus. Single viable CD3+CD4+CD8-CD45RO+ cells were sorted as the memory CD4+ T cells. TCRdb's copy holds only in-frame clones and misses some; the assay was immunoSEQ multiplex PCR. The sample consists of 50,000 to 65,000 clones, roughly 78% of them appearing once. Sequencing was performed on memory CD4+ T cells from blood. Receptor source: an adult in good health and CMV-seronegative.

The chain employs TRBV27 and TRBJ1-6; 7 nucleotides line up with TRBD1. CDR3 length: 15 residues. Trimming removed 2 bases from V and 11 bases from J; junction bases left unmatched: 9. Germline assignment: CDR1 MNHEY and CDR2 SMNVEV (reference sequence). This CDR3 reads CASSLEGRQGAPLHF. The CDR3 DNA follows: TGTGCCAGCAGTTTAGAGGGTCGACAGGGCGCACCCCTCCACTTT.

The V call is TRBV6-1, the J call TRBJ1-4; no reliable D call. The CDR3 consists of 14 residues. Germline V lookup: CDR1 MNHNS, CDR2 SASEGT. Trimming took off 4 bases at V and 4 bases at J, with 10 bases between the two ends. The CDR3 DNA follows: TGTGCCAGCAGTGGGCGGAGCTTTAATGAAAAACTGTTTTTT. Translation: CASSGRSFNEKLFF.

This CDR3 reads CASIIGRGQPQHF. In DNA form, the CDR3 reads TGTGCCAGCATAATAGGGAGGGGTCAGCCCCAGCATTTT. The chain links TRBV6-1 to TRBJ1-5, with D possibly TRBD1 on 5 matching bases. V lost 7 bases, J lost 6 bases, and 13 bases lay in between. CDR1 MNHNS and CDR2 SASEGT come from the germline V gene. This CDR3 spans 13 amino acids.

The genes are TRBV5-5 and TRBJ1-3; D is undetermined. Trimming cost V 4 bases and J 0 bases, with 11 bases left between them. The CDR3 loop spans 15 amino acids. CDR1 is SGHKS and CDR2 is YYEKEE in the germline V gene (reference sequence). In DNA, the CDR3 is TGTGCCAGCAGCAGGGAGGGTTTCTCTGGAAACACCATATATTTT. Residues: CASSREGFSGNTIYF.

The chain combines TRBV10-3 with TRBJ2-4, with a tentative D call TRBD2 (6 bases). The CDR3 sequence is 13 residues long. Germline-derived CDR1 and CDR2 are ENHRY and SYGVKD. Trimming left V 11 bases short and J 8 bases short, with 19 bases between. The CDR3 loop reads CASSRESEDIQYF. CDR3 DNA sequence: TGTGCCTCCTCCCGGGAGAGCGAGGACATTCAGTACTTC.

This clone was counted between two and nine times. The chain couples TRBV5-5 to TRBJ1-5, with 9 bases matching TRBD1. The junction had 2 bases not matched to a gene; V was cut back by 3 bases and J by 4 bases. CDR3 size: 14 residues. Looked up from germline, CDR1 is SGHKS and CDR2 is YYEKEE (reference sequence). The CDR3 DNA sequence: TGTGCCAGCAGCTGGGGGACAGGGAATCAGCCCCAGCATTTT. Protein product: CASSWGTGNQPQHF.

The chain carries TRBV5-8 and TRBJ2-2; weak D call: TRBD1 (6 bases). Trimming removed 0 bases at V and 4 bases at J, with 13 bases between. The CDR3 contains 16 residues. From germline, CDR1 is SGHTS and CDR2 YDEGEE. The CDR3 sequence is CASSLDFGTPTGELFF. The CDR3, as DNA: TGTGCCAGCAGCTTGGATTTCGGGACACCCACCGGGGAGCTGTTTTTT.

As to this clone: Other DNA sequences in this sample translate to the same CDR3. V and J are TRBV7-3 and TRBJ2-5, with D tentatively TRBD1 (5 bases). CDR1 is SGHTA, CDR2 FQGTGA, per germline. This CDR3 comprises 13 residues. Trimming took off 5 bases at V and 3 bases at J, with 10 bases between the two ends. DNA for the CDR3: TGTGCCAGCAGCAGGGGAAGAGAAGAGACCCAGTACTTC. Its translation: CASSRGREETQYF.

The chain is built from TRBV18 and TRBJ1-4; perhaps TRBD1 as D (5 bases). Germline V gene data show CDR1 as KGHSH and CDR2 as LQKENI. The CDR3 spans 15 residues. Between the trimmed V and J ends, which lost 4 bases and 11 bases, there was a span of 20 bases. Here the CDR3 reads CASSHEPTRGGKLFF. CDR3 nucleotides: TGTGCCAGCTCACACGAGCCAACTCGGGGCGGGAAACTGTTTTTT.

This clone was seen a few times. The DNA for the CDR3 is TGCAGCGTTGGTCTGGGAACGGGAGGAACCGGGGAGCTGTTTTTT. Protein product: CSVGLGTGGTGELFF. This sequence joins TRBV29-1 and TRBJ2-2; 7 positions agree with TRBD2. The CDR3 has 15 amino acids. With V trimmed by 4 bases and J by 5 bases, 10 bases remained unmatched. Germline values: CDR1 SQVTM, CDR2 ANQGSEA.